This T cell receptor (beta chain) was profiled in a study of shared clonotypes between healthy human individuals. Turning to the study itself: A couple of women and a few men aged 18 to 49 made up the donors. Points from the study as a whole: Sharing across four donors was highest in naive CD4 (roughly 5%) and lowest in memory CD8 (roughly 0.4%). Sequencing depth was expected to affect clonotype sharing among donors.

Concerning this clone: Its antigen remains unknown.

Several immunoSEQ plates held equal portions of the genomic DNA taken from each subset. The data were produced by immunoSEQ multiplex PCR, yet TCRdb's version contains in-frame clones alone and is incomplete. The sample consists of a few million clones, roughly nine tenths of them appearing once. Germline trimming cut 0 bases from V and 4 bases from J; bases unmatched to any gene: 1. Germline CDR1 is LNHNV and CDR2 is YYDKDF (reference sequence). This CDR3 spans 14 amino acids. The sample consisted of naive CD4+ T cells sorted from blood. Subset defined: CD45RA+ positively selected. The source of this sequence is a man in his late teens or twenties in good health. The genes are TRBV15 and TRBJ1-2, with 8 bases that match TRBD1. Here the CDR3 reads CATSREGTGYGYTF. DNA for the CDR3: TGTGCCACCAGCAGAGAAGGGACAGGCTATGGCTACACCTTC. Looking up the rest from reference TRBV15 and TRBJ1-2 gives the full variable domain: DAMVIQNPRYQVTQFGKPVTLSCSQTLNHNVMYWYQQKSSQAPKLLFHYYDKDFNNEADTPDNFQSRRPNTSFCFLDIRSPGLGDTAMYLCATSREGTGYGYTFGSGTRLTVV.